These 26 T cell receptor beta chains were all obtained from the same sample, sequenced in a study of cytomegalovirus exposure and HLA in healthy donors. The PCR had 60 Vbeta and 13 Jbeta primers. Method: immunoSEQ multiplex PCR; TCRdb's copy keeps in-frame clones and lacks some. The sample includes under 250,000 clones, roughly 85% of them seen just once. Sequencing was performed on PBMCs. All receptors derive from a girl aged 2 to 10 in good health and CMV-seronegative.

The gene calls are TRBV5-1 and TRBJ2-2; D might be TRBD2 (6 bases). Germline CDR1 is SGHRS and CDR2 is YFSETQ. Trimming stripped 4 bases from V and 5 bases from J, with 15 bases between. The CDR3 has 15 amino acids. The CDR3 region has the DNA TGCGCCAGCAGCCCCTCCCGCCTAGCGACCGGGGAGCTGTTTTTT. It encodes CASSPSRLATGELFF.

V is TRBV2 and J is TRBJ2-1; a possible D gene is TRBD1 (6 bases). Germline values: CDR1 SNHLY, CDR2 FYNNEI. This CDR3 is 14 amino acids long. Trimming pared 0 bases from V and 7 bases from J, leaving 10 bases between. CDR3 sequence (DNA): TGTGCCAGCAGTGAAGCGGGGGCCGGGAATGAGCAGTTCTTC. It specifies CASSEAGAGNEQFF.

This chain uses TRBV4-2 with TRBJ2-1, with 11 positions matching TRBD1. Looked up from germline, CDR1 is LGHNA and CDR2 is YNFKEQ. CDR3 length: 15 amino acids. V dropped 5 bases and J dropped 5; count of bases not matched to a gene: 5. The CDR3 sequence is CASSKDRGRNNEQFF. CDR3 coding DNA: TGTGCCAGCAGCAAGGACAGGGGGCGAAACAATGAGCAGTTCTTC.

This clone came up once. The chain combines TRBV7-8 with TRBJ2-3; 11 bases are shared with TRBD2. The CDR3 totals 14 residues. The germline CDR1 and CDR2 sequences are SGHVS and FQNEAQ. The V segment lost 4 bases and the J segment 8 bases; nucleotides outside the gene matches: 5. DNA for the CDR3: TGTGCCAGCAGCTATAGCGGGGGGGCAGGTACGCAGTATTTT. Encoded protein: CASSYSGGAGTQYF.

The rearrangement uses TRBV5-1 and TRBJ2-7; the match to TRBD2 covers 12 bases. The V segment lost 2 bases and the J segment 6 bases; nucleotides outside the gene matches: 6. Per the germline V gene, CDR1 is SGHRS and CDR2 is YFSETQ. This CDR3 has 15 amino acids. This chain's CDR3 is CASSFLAGGPGEQYF. The CDR3 bases are TGCGCCAGCAGCTTTCTAGCGGGAGGGCCAGGCGAGCAGTACTTC.

As regards this clone: Distinct nucleotide sequences in the sample also encode this CDR3. This rearrangement joins TRBV18 to TRBJ1-1; 9 nucleotides line up with TRBD1. Looked up from germline, CDR1 is KGHSH and CDR2 is LQKENI. The CDR3 totals 14 residues. Trimming at V came to 3 bases and at J to 1 base, leaving 0 bases not matched to a gene. This chain's CDR3 is CASSPGQGNTEAFF. The CDR3 nucleotides read TGTGCCAGCTCACCGGGACAGGGGAACACTGAAGCTTTCTTT.

The chain links TRBV6-5 to TRBJ1-6; 7 bases line up with TRBD1. V lost 6 bases, J lost 9 bases, and 8 bases stayed unmatched. The CDR3 is made up of 14 amino acids. Germline V gene data show CDR1 as MNHEY and CDR2 as SVGAGI. For the CDR3, the DNA is TGTGCCAGCAGGCAGACAGGGAGGAGTTCACCCCTCCACTTT. Protein sequence: CASRQTGRSSPLHF.

This chain uses TRBV7-9 with TRBJ2-5; D may be TRBD1 (5 bases). Germline CDR1 is SEHNR and CDR2 is FQNEAQ (reference sequence). The V and J ends lost 6 bases and 3 bases respectively, with 14 bases between them. This CDR3 comprises 14 residues. This CDR3 is CASRNLRGEETQYF. DNA of the CDR3: TGTGCCAGCAGGAATTTAAGGGGCGAAGAGACCCAGTACTTC.

V is TRBV27 and J is TRBJ2-7; 8 nucleotides agree with TRBD2. CDR1 and CDR2 (germline): MNHEY, SMNVEV (reference sequence). With 7 bases clipped from V and 1 base from J, the junction kept 3 bases outside the gene matches. The CDR3 is 13 residues long. In DNA, the CDR3 is TGTGCCAGCATTGGCGGGAGGTCCTACGAGCAGTACTTC. The encoded protein is CASIGGRSYEQYF.

The J gene is TRBJ1-2, the V gene TRBV2, with 9 bases that match TRBD1. The CDR3 is 15 amino acids. J was trimmed by 6 bases and V by 4 bases; bases with no gene match: 9. From germline, CDR1 is SNHLY and CDR2 FYNNEI. CDR3 sequence (DNA): TGTGCCAGCAGTGGTAGGGGACAGGGAAGCAATGGCTACACCTTC. It is translated as CASSGRGQGSNGYTF.

This clone was seen only a few times. This sequence joins TRBV5-6 and TRBJ2-7; D call uncertain. V was shortened by 4 bases and J by 4 bases, with 9 bases between the two germline ends. Germline CDR1 is SGHDT and CDR2 is YYEEEE. There are 12 residues in the CDR3. CDR3: CASSATPYEQYF. DNA for the CDR3: TGTGCCAGCAGCGCAACTCCTTACGAGCAGTACTTC.

The J gene is TRBJ1-1, the V gene TRBV6-5, with D perhaps matching TRBD1 (5 bases). Trimming removed 5 bases from V and 11 bases from J, with 18 bases in between. This CDR3 has 13 amino acids. Germline V CDR1 and CDR2: MNHEY, SVGAGI. The CDR3 coding sequence is TGTGCCAGCAGTACCTGGCGGGGGTACGGGGCTTTCTTT. This gives the protein CASSTWRGYGAFF.

This chain connects TRBV6-6 to TRBJ2-7; TRBD1 matches 10 bases. This CDR3 has 15 residues. CDR1 is MNHNY, CDR2 SVGAGI, per germline (reference sequence). With 6 bases clipped from V and 4 bases from J, the junction kept 9 bases outside the gene matches. Here the CDR3 reads CASRSDRGRIYEQYF. For the CDR3, the DNA is TGTGCCAGCAGATCCGACAGGGGGCGGATTTACGAGCAGTACTTC.

In its sample, this clone was seen once. This chain links TRBV11-2 with TRBJ2-5; 7 nucleotides agree with TRBD2. Looked up from germline, CDR1 is SGHAT and CDR2 is FQNNGV. V lost 1 base to trimming and J lost 7 bases; unmatched junction nucleotides: 6. CDR3 length equals 14 residues. DNA of the CDR3: TGTGCCAGCAGCTTAGCCGGGGGGTTGATGACCCAGTACTTC. Amino acid sequence: CASSLAGGLMTQYF.

The J gene is TRBJ1-3, the V gene TRBV6-5, with D unclear. The V gene's germline CDR1 is MNHEY and CDR2 SVGAGI. The CDR3 extends over 15 amino acids. The V and J ends lost 0 bases and 0 bases respectively, with 6 bases between them. CDR3 region: CASSYSQSSGNTIYF. CDR3 DNA: TGTGCCAGCAGTTACTCACAGAGCTCTGGAAACACCATATATTTT.

The rearrangement links TRBV29-1 to TRBJ2-1; D unresolved. CDR1 and CDR2 from the germline V gene are SQVTM and ANQGSEA. This CDR3 spans 13 amino acids. The germline V and J ends were trimmed by 7 bases and 8 bases, with 18 bases remaining between them. In nucleotides, the CDR3 is TGCAGCGCCGCCGGGTCCCCGGCGTATGAGCAGTTCTTC. Protein: CSAAGSPAYEQFF.

The gene calls are TRBV4-1 and TRBJ2-2, with 9 bases matching TRBD2. CDR1 MGHRA and CDR2 YSYEKL come from the germline V gene. The ends lost 3 bases at V and 5 bases at J; junction bases unmatched: 10. The CDR3 sequence is 17 residues long. The CDR3 nucleotides read TGCGCCAGCAGCCAGGGCCTGGTAGCGGGAGAAACCGGGGAGCTGTTTTTT. Amino acids: CASSQGLVAGETGELFF.

The gene calls are TRBV4-2 and TRBJ2-7; 7 nucleotides line up with TRBD2. CDR1 and CDR2 from the germline V gene are LGHNA and YNFKEQ. The CDR3 length is 15 residues. V gave up 1 base and J gave up 2 bases; unmatched junction bases: 5. In nucleotides, the CDR3 is TGTGCCAGCAGCCAAGGGGTAGGACTAGCCTACGAGCAGTACTTC. This encodes CASSQGVGLAYEQYF.

The chain joins TRBV5-1 to TRBJ2-1; no firm D call. There are 16 residues in the CDR3. With 0 bases removed from V and 2 bases from J, the gap between germline ends came to 12 bases. Looked up from germline, CDR1 is SGHRS and CDR2 is YFSETQ. In DNA form, the CDR3 reads TGCGCCAGCAGCTTGGCCAGAGGTTCTACCTACAATGAGCAGTTCTTC. Protein sequence: CASSLARGSTYNEQFF.

The V and J genes are TRBV6-1 and TRBJ2-7; 8 nucleotides align to TRBD2. The CDR3 loop spans 14 amino acids. Germline V gene lookup returns CDR1 MNHNS and CDR2 SASEGT. V gave up 1 base and J gave up 4 bases; unmatched junction bases: 3. CDR3: CASSEGLAGYEQYF. DNA for the CDR3: TGTGCCAGCAGTGAAGGGCTAGCGGGTTACGAGCAGTACTTC.

The chain joins TRBV28 to TRBJ1-5, with D possibly matching TRBD1 (5 bases). CDR1 and CDR2 (germline): MDHEN, SYDVKM. The CDR3 totals 15 residues. Trimming pared 3 bases from V and 0 bases from J, leaving 9 bases between. The CDR3 protein is CASSLGQASNQPQHF. The CDR3 DNA reads as TGTGCCAGCAGTTTGGGGCAGGCTAGCAATCAGCCCCAGCATTTT.

The rearrangement uses TRBV2 and TRBJ1-1, with 7 bases matching TRBD1. The CDR3 runs 14 residues. Germline CDR1 SNHLY, CDR2 FYNNEI. With V trimmed by 7 bases and J by 3 bases, 8 bases remained unmatched. CDR3 sequence (DNA): TGTGCCAGCAAAAGACAGGGTGGTGACACTGAAGCTTTCTTT. It is translated as CASKRQGGDTEAFF.

The chain employs TRBV18 and TRBJ2-1; 12 bases are shared with TRBD2. Germline values: CDR1 KGHSH, CDR2 LQKENI. The junction had 5 bases not matched to a gene; V was cut back by 3 bases and J by 2 bases. The CDR3 spans 17 residues. For the CDR3, the DNA is TGTGCCAGCTCACCTAGGACTAGCGGGAAGACCTACAATGAGCAGTTCTTC. Translated: CASSPRTSGKTYNEQFF. The full variable domain, rest sourced from reference TRBV18 and TRBJ2-1, is NAGVMQNPRHLVRRRGQEARLRCSPMKGHSHVYWYRQLPEEGLKFMVYLQKENIIDESGMPKERFSAEFPKEGPSILRIQQVVRGDSAAYFCASSPRTSGKTYNEQFFGPGTRLTVL.

In this sample, this clone turned up once. The chain couples TRBV7-2 to TRBJ2-5; the D gene is possibly TRBD2 (6 bases). CDR1 and CDR2 from the germline V gene are SGHTA and FQGNSA. The V end lost 1 base, the J end lost 2 bases, and 11 bases lay between the germline ends. CDR3 size: 15 residues. CDR3 DNA sequence: TGTGCCAGCAGCTTAGTAGTCGGGAGACAAGAGACCCAGTACTTC. Its protein product is CASSLVVGRQETQYF.

The chain employs TRBV18 and TRBJ1-3; D remains ambiguous. The CDR3 consists of 14 residues. V gave up 3 bases and J gave up 2 bases, with 8 bases separating them. Germline assignment: CDR1 KGHSH and CDR2 LQKENI. DNA for the CDR3: TGTGCCAGCTCACCGGGAGAGCCTGGAAACACCATATATTTT. Its protein product is CASSPGEPGNTIYF.

This chain links TRBV9 with TRBJ2-1; 9 nucleotides agree with TRBD2. The CDR3 extends over 17 amino acids. Germline lookup yields CDR1 SGDLS and CDR2 YYNGEE. The trim removed 0 bases at V and 8 bases at J, leaving 12 bases unmatched. The CDR3 nucleotides are TGTGCCAGCAGCGTAGTGGCTAGCGGGGCGGGTTCGGATGAGCAGTTCTTC. Its translation: CASSVVASGAGSDEQFF.